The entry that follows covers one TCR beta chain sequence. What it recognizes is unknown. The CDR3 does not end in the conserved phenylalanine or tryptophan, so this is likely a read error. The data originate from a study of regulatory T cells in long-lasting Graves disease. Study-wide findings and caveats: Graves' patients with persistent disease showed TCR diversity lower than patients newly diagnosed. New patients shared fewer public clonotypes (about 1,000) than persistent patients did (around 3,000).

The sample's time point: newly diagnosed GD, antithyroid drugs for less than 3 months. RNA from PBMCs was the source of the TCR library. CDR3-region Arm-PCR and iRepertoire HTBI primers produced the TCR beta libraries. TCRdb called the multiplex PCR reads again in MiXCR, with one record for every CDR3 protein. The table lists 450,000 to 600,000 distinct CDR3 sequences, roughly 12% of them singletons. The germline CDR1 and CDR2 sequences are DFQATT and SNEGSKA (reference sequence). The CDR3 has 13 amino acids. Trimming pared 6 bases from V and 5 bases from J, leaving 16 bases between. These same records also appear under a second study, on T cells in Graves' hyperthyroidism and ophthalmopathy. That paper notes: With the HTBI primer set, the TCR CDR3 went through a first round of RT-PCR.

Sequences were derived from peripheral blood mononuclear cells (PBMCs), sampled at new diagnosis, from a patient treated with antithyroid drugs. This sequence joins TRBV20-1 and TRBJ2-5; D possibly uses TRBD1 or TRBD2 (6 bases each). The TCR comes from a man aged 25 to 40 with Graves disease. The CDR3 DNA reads TGCAGTGCGGGTCCCGGGGGCCGGGAGACCCAGTACTCC. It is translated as CSAGPGGRETQYS.